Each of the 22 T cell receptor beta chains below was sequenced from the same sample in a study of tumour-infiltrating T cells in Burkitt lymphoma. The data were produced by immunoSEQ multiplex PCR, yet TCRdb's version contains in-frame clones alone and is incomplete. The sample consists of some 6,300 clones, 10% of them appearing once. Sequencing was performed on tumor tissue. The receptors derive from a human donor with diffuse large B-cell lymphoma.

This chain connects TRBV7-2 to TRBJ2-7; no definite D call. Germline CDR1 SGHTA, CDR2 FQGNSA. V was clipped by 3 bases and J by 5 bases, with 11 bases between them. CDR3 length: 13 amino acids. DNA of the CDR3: TGTGCCAGCAGCTTTAATGTCGCGCACGAGCAGTACTTC. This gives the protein CASSFNVAHEQYF. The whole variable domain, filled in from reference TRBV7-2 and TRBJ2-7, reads GAGVSQSPSNKVTEKGKDVELRCDPISGHTALYWYRQSLGQGLEFLIYFQGNSAPDKSGLPSDRFSAERTGGSVSTLTIQRTQQEDSAVYLCASSFNVAHEQYFGPGTRLTVT.

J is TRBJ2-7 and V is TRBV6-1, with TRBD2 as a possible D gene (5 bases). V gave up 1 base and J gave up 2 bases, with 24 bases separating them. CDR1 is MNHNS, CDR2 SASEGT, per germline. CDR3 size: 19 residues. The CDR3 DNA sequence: TGTGCCAGCAGTGAAGGAGGGTTTTTCATCGGCCAAGGGACCTACGAGCAGTACTTC. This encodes CASSEGGFFIGQGTYEQYF.

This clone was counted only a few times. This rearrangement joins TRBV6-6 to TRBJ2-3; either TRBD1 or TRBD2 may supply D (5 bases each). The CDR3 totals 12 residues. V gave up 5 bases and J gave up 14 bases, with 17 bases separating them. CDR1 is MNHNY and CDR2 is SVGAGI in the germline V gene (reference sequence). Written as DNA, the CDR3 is TGTGCCAGCAGTAACCAGGGACGGGTTTGGTATTTT. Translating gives CASSNQGRVWYF.

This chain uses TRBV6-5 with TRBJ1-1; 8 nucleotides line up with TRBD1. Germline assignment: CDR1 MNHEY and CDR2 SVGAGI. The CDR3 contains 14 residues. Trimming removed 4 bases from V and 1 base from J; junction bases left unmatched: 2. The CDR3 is CASSSGTGNTEAFF. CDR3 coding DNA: TGTGCCAGCAGTTCCGGGACAGGGAACACTGAAGCTTTCTTT.

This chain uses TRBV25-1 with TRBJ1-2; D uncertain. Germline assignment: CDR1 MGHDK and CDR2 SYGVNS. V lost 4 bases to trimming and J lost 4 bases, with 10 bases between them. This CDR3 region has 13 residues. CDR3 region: CASSATVSYGYTF. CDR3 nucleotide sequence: TGTGCCAGCAGTGCTACAGTATCCTATGGCTACACCTTC.

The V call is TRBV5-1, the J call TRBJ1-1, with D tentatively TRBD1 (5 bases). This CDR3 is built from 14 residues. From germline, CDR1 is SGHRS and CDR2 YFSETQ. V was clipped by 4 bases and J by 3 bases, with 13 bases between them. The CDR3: CASSPNLGDTEAFF. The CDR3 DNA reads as TGCGCCAGCAGCCCTAATCTGGGGGACACTGAAGCTTTCTTT.

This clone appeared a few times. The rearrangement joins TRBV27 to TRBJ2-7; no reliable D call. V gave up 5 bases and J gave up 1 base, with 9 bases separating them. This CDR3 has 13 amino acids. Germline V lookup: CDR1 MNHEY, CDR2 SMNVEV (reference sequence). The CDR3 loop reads CASSPPLSYEQYF. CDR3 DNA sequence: TGTGCCAGCAGTCCCCCCCTATCCTACGAGCAGTACTTC.

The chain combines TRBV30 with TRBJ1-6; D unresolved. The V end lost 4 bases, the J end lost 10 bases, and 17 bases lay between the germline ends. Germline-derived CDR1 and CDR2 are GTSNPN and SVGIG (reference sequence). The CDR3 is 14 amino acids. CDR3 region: CAWTPVPWASPLHF. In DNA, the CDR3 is TGTGCCTGGACCCCTGTCCCATGGGCGTCACCCCTCCACTTT.

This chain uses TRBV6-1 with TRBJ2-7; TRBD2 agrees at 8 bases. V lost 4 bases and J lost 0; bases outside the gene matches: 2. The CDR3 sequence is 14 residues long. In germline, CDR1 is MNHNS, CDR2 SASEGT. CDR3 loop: CASSGGGTSYEQYF. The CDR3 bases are TGTGCCAGCAGTGGCGGGGGGACCTCCTACGAGCAGTACTTC.

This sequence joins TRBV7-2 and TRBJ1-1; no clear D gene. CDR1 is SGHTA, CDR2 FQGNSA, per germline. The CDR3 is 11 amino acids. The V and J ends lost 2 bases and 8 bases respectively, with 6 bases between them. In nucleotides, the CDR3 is TGTGCCAGCAGCTTATACGGAGAAGCTTTCTTT. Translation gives CASSLYGEAFF.

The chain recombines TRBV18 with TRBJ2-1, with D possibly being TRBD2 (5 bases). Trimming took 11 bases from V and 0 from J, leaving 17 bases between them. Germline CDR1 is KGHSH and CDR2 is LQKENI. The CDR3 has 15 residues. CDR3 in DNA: TGTGCCGTCGCACCCCGGGGAAGCTCCTACAATGAGCAGTTCTTC. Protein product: CAVAPRGSSYNEQFF.

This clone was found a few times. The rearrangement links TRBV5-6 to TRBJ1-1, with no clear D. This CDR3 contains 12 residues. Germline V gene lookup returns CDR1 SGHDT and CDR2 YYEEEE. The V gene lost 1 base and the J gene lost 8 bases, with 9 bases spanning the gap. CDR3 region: CASSLFQGEAFF. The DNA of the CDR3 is TGTGCCAGCAGCTTGTTTCAAGGGGAAGCTTTCTTT. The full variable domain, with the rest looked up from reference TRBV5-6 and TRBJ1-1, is DAGVTQSPTHLIKTRGQQVTLRCSPKSGHDTVSWYQQALGQGPQFIFQYYEEEERQRGNFPDRFSGHQFPNYSSELNVNALLLGDSALYLCASSLFQGEAFFGQGTRLTVV.

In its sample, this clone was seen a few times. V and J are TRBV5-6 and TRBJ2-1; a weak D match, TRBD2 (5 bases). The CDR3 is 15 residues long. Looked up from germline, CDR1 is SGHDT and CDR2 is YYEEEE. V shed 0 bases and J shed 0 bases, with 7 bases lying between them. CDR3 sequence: CASSLAGSSYNEQFF. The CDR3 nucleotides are TGTGCCAGCAGCTTGGCTGGGAGCTCCTACAATGAGCAGTTCTTC.

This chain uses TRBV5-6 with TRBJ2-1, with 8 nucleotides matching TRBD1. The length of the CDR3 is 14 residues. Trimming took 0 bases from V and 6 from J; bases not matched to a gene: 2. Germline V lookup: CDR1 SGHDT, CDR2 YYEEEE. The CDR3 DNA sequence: TGTGCCAGCAGCTTGGCCGGGACAGGCAATGAGCAGTTCTTC. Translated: CASSLAGTGNEQFF.

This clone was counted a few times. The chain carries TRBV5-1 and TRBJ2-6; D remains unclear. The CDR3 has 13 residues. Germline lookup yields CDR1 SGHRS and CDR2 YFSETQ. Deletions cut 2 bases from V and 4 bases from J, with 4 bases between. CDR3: CASSFEGANVLTF. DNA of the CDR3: TGCGCCAGCAGCTTTGAGGGGGCCAACGTCCTGACTTTC.

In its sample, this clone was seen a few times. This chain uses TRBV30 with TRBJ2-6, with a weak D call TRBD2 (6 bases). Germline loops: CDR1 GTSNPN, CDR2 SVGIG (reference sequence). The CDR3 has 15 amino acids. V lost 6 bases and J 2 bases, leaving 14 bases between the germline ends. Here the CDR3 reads CACPRGSTGANVLTF. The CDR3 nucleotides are TGTGCCTGCCCCCGGGGGTCTACTGGGGCCAACGTCCTGACTTTC.

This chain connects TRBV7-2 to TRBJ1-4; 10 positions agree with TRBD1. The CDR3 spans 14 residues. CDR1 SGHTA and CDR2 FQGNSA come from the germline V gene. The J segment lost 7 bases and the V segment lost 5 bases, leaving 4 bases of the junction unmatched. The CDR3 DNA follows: TGTGCCAGCAGCCCGGGACAGGGGTTTGAAAAACTGTTTTTT. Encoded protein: CASSPGQGFEKLFF.

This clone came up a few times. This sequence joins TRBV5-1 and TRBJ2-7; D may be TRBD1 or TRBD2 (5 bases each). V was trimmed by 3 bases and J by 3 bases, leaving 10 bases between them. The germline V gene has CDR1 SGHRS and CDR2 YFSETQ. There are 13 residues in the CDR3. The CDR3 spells CASSWDGFYEQYF. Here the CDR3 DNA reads TGCGCCAGCAGCTGGGACGGTTTCTACGAGCAGTACTTC.

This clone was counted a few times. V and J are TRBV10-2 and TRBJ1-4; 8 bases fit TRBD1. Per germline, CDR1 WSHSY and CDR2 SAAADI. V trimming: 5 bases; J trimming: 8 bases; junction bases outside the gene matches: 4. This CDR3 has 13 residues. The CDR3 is CASSQGAVEKLFF. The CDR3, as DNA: TGCGCCAGCAGTCAGGGGGCGGTGGAAAAACTGTTTTTT.

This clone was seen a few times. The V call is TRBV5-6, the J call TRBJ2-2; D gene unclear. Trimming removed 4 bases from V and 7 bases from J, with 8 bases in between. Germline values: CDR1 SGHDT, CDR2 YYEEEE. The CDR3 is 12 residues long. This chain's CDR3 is CASSPGIGELFF. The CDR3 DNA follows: TGTGCCAGCAGCCCGGGCATCGGGGAGCTGTTTTTT.

The DNA for the CDR3 is TGTGCCAGCAGCTTGATACAGGGGAACACCATATATTTT. It translates to CASSLIQGNTIYF. The genes are TRBV11-2 and TRBJ1-3; 7 positions agree with TRBD1. There are 13 residues in the CDR3. Losses at the gene ends were 3 bases for V and 7 bases for J; bases not matched to a gene: 3. CDR1 and CDR2 (germline): SGHAT, FQNNGV.

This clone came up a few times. CDR3 sequence reads: CASSPTGRGTEAFF. Written as DNA, the CDR3 is TGTGCCAGCAGCCCGACAGGGCGGGGCACTGAAGCTTTCTTT. The chain joins TRBV28 to TRBJ1-1, with 7 bases identical to TRBD1. V shed 6 bases, J shed 4 bases, and the junction held 8 bases outside the gene matches. This CDR3 is built from 14 residues. Looked up from germline, CDR1 is MDHEN and CDR2 is SYDVKM.